This record covers a single T cell receptor (beta chain). Its antigen is still unknown. CDR1 is SGDLS and CDR2 is YYNGEE in the germline V gene. This CDR3 is built from 15 residues. The ends were cut back, 0 bases at V and 5 bases at J, with 14 bases in the middle. These data originate in a study of vaccination effects on CD4 cells after COVID-19. General study results and limits: There was marked clonal contraction among infection- and vaccine-induced clones late after vaccination.

The data were produced by immunoSEQ multiplex PCR, yet TCRdb's version contains in-frame clones alone and is incomplete. The sample carries roughly 71,000 clones, roughly 79% recorded once. Under the ViraFEST assay, PBMC were stimulated with viral peptide pools so that antigen-specific CD4+ T cells expanded. Sequencing was performed afterwards. Isolating CD4+ T cells followed 9 to 10 days of culture. Two doses of BNT162b2 or mRNA-1273 vaccine were administered to participants. This receptor was taken from a human donor who received a COVID-19 vaccine. Sequenced material: CD4+ T cells from PBMCs cultured with HCoV-OC43 spike peptides, taken after COVID-19 vaccination. The subset here: HCoV-OC43 spike overlapping peptide pool stimulation. This rearrangement joins TRBV9 to TRBJ1-2; D is possibly TRBD1 (6 bases). The CDR3 region is CASSVEAGVGYGYTF. CDR3 nucleotide sequence: TGTGCCAGCAGCGTAGAGGCAGGGGTGGGATATGGCTACACCTTC.